This TCR beta chain was found in a study of shared clonotypes between healthy human individuals. Looking at the study overall: The study enrolled two women and a few men aged 18 to 49. Points from the study as a whole: Non-shared clonotypes showed lower generation probabilities than clonotypes common to all four donors. In a handful of donors, around 4.5% of naive CD4 clonotypes appeared in common.

Concerning this clone itself: Its antigen is unknown.

Every subset's genomic DNA went evenly onto several immunoSEQ plates. The protocol was immunoSEQ multiplex PCR, while the TCRdb copy is restricted to in-frame clones and leaves out a portion. The table lists about 1.1 million clones, 75% to 85% of them singletons. The clonotype originates from a man between 18 and 29 years old in good health. Some clones in this sample may be carry-over from other donors' samples. Source material: memory CD4+ T cells from PBMCs. Subset defined: CD45RA-negative fraction.

CDR3 bases: TGTGCCAGCAGCCTGCGGACAGGAAGGCAAGAGACCCAGTACTTC. As protein: CASSLRTGRQETQYF. V is TRBV5-6 and J is TRBJ2-5, with 7 bases lining up with TRBD1. Germline V gene lookup returns CDR1 SGHDT and CDR2 YYEEEE. CDR3 length equals 15 residues. V lost 4 bases and J lost 2; bases outside the gene matches: 8.